The TCR beta chain under discussion was sequenced for a study of spatial heterogeneity in lung cancer. Time point given: sample taken at primary tumor resection. Whole RNA from tumor, nontumor lung or frozen PBMC was sequenced unsorted. There were roughly 78 donors, all of them untreated patients with early-stage non-small cell lung cancer. Each CDR3 protein gets one entry after TCRdb re-called the 5' RACE reads with MiXCR. The table records thousands of distinct CDR3 sequences, approximately 21% of them present only once. The CDR3 consists of 12 residues. The J gene is TRBJ2-7, the V gene TRBV21-1; the D call TRBD1 from the table was never checked on the DNA. TRBV21-1 is a pseudogene locus. Sequenced material: PBMCs, taken at surgery. This TCR was sampled from a female donor with early-stage non-small cell lung cancer. CDR3 amino acids: CASSGPGGEQYF. The DNA for the CDR3 is TGTGCCAGCAGCGGGCCGGGGGGCGAGCAGTACTTC.